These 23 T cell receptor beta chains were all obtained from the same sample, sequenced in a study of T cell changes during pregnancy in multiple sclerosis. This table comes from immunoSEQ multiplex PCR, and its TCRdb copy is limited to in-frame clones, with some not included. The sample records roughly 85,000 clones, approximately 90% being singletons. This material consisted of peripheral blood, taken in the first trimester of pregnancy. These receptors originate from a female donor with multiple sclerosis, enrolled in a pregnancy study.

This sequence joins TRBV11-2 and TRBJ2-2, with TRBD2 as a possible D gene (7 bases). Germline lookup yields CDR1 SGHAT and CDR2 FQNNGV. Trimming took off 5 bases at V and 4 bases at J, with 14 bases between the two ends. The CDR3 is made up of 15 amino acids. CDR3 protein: CASSTAGAGTGELFF. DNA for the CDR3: TGTGCCAGCAGCACCGCGGGGGCGGGCACCGGGGAGCTGTTTTTT.

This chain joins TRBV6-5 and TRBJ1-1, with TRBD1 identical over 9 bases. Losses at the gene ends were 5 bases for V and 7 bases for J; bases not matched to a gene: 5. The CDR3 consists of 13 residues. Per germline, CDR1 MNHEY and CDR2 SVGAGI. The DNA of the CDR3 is TGTGCCAGCAGTCGGAACAGGGGGCGTGAAGCTTTCTTT. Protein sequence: CASSRNRGREAFF.

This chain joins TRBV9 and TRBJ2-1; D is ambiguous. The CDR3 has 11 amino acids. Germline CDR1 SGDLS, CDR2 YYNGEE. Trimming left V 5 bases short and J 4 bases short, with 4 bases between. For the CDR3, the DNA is TGTGCCAGCAGTAGATACAATGAGCAGTTCTTC. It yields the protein CASSRYNEQFF.

The CDR3 is CASIIRGGETQYF. As DNA, the CDR3 is TGTGCCAGCATTATCAGGGGAGGGGAGACCCAGTACTTC. The genes are TRBV28 and TRBJ2-5; possibly TRBD2 for D (7 bases). Germline V gene lookup returns CDR1 MDHEN and CDR2 SYDVKM. This CDR3 contains 13 residues. V dropped 7 bases and J dropped 5 bases, with 14 bases sitting between them.

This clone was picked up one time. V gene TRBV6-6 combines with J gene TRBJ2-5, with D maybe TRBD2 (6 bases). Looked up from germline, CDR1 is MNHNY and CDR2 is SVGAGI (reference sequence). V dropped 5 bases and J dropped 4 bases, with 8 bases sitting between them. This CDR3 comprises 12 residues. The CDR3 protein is CASSTGRETQYF. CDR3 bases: TGTGCCAGCAGTACCGGGAGAGAGACCCAGTACTTC.

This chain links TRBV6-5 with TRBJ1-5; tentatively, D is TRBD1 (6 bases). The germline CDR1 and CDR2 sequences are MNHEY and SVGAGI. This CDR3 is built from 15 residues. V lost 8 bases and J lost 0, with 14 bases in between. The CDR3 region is CASSGAGVSNQPQHF. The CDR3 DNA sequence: TGTGCCAGCTCCGGCGCAGGGGTTAGCAATCAGCCCCAGCATTTT.

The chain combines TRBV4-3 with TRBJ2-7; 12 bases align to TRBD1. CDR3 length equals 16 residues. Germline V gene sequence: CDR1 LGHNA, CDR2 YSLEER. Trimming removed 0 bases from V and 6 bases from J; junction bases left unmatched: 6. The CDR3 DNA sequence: TGCGCCAGCAGCCAAGATAGCGGGACAGGGGGCGTCGAGCAGTACTTC. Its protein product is CASSQDSGTGGVEQYF.

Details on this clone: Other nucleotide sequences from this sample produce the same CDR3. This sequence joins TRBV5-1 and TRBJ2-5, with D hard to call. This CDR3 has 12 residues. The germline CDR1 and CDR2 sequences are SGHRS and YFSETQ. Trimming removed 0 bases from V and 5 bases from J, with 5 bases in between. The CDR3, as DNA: TGCGCCAGCAGCTTGGCCGGGGAGACCCAGTACTTC. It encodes CASSLAGETQYF.

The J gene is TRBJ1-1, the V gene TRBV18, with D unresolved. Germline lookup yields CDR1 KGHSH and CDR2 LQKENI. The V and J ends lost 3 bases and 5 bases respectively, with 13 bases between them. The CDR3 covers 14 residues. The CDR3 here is CASSPRTGETEAFF. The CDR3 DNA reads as TGTGCCAGCTCACCCCGGACCGGGGAGACTGAAGCTTTCTTT.

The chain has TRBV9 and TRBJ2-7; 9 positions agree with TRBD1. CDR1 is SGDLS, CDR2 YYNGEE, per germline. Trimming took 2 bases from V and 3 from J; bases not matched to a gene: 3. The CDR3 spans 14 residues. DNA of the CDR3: TGTGCCAGCAGCGTCGGGACAGGGAACTACGAGCAGTACTTC. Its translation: CASSVGTGNYEQYF.

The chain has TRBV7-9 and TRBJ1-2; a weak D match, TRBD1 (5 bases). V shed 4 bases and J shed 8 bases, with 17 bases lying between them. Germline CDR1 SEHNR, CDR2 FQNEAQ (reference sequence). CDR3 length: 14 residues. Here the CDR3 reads CASSSMQGSRGYTF. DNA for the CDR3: TGTGCCAGCAGCTCGATGCAGGGTTCTCGGGGCTACACCTTC.

The CDR3 here is CASSPGEYEQYF. The CDR3 DNA follows: TGTGCCAGCAGCCCGGGGGAGTACGAGCAGTACTTC. The J gene is TRBJ2-7, the V gene TRBV7-8; tentative D call: TRBD2 (6 bases). V was trimmed by 5 bases and J by 4 bases, leaving 9 bases between them. Germline V gene lookup returns CDR1 SGHVS and CDR2 FQNEAQ. The CDR3 runs 12 residues.

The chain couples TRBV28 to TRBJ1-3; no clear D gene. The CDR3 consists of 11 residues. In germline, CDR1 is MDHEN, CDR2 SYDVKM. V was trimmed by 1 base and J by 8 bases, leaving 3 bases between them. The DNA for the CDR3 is TGTGCCAGCAGTTTATCGGACACCATATATTTT. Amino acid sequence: CASSLSDTIYF.

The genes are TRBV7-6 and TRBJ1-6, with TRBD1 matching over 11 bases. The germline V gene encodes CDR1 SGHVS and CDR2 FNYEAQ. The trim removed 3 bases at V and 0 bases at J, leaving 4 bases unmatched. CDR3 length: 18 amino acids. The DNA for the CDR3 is TGTGCCAGCAGCTTCGGGACAGGGGGAAGCTCCTATAATTCACCCCTCCACTTT. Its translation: CASSFGTGGSSYNSPLHF.

CDR3 sequence reads: CASSRGTGGLGGELFF. In DNA form, the CDR3 reads TGCGCCAGCAGCCGGGGGACAGGGGGCCTCGGCGGGGAGCTGTTTTTT. This chain uses TRBV4-1 with TRBJ2-2; 12 positions match TRBD1. CDR3 length: 16 residues. The V segment lost 4 bases and the J segment 7 bases; nucleotides outside the gene matches: 7. CDR1 is MGHRA, CDR2 YSYEKL, per germline.

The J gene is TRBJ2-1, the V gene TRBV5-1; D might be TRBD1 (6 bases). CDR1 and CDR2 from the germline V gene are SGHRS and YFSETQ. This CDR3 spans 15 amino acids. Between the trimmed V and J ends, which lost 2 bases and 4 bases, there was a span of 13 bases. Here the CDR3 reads CASSLDEGGYNEQFF. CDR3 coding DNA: TGCGCCAGCAGCTTAGATGAAGGGGGTTACAATGAGCAGTTCTTC.

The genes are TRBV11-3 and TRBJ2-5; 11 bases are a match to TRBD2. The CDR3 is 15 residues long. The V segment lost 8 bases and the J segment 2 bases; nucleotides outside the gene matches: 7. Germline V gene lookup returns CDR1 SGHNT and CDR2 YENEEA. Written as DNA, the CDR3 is TGTGCCAGCGAGCTAGCGGGGGGCGTACAAGAGACCCAGTACTTC. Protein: CASELAGGVQETQYF.

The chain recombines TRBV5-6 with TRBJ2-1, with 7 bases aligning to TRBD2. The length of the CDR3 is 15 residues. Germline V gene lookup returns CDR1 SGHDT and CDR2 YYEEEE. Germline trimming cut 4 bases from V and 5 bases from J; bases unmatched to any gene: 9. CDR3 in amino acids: CASSRFGLEDNEQFF. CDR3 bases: TGTGCCAGCAGCCGATTTGGACTAGAGGACAATGAGCAGTTCTTC.

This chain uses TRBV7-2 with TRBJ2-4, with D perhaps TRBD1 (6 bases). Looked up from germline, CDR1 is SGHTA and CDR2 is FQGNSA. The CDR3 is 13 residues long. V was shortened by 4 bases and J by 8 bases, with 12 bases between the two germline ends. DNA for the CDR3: TGTGCCAGCAGCTCGCATTCAGGGGACATTCAGTACTTC. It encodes CASSSHSGDIQYF.

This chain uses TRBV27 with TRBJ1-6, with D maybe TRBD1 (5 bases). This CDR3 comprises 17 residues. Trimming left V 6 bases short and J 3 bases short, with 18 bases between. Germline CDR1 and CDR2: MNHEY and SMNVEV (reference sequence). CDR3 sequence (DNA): TGTGCCAGCAGGCGGGACTCTGGGAGACGCTATAATTCACCCCTCCACTTT. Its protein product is CASRRDSGRRYNSPLHF.

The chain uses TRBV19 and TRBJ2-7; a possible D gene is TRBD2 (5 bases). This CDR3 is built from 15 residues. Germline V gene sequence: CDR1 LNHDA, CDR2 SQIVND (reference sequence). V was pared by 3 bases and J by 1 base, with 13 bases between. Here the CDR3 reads CASSISAGDSYEQYF. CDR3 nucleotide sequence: TGTGCCAGTAGTATTTCCGCGGGCGATTCCTACGAGCAGTACTTC.

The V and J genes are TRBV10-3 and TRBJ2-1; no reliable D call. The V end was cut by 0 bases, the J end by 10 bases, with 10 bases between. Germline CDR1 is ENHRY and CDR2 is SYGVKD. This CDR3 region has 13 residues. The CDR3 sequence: CAISESRTPEQFF. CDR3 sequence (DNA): TGTGCCATCAGTGAGTCGAGAACCCCGGAGCAGTTCTTC.

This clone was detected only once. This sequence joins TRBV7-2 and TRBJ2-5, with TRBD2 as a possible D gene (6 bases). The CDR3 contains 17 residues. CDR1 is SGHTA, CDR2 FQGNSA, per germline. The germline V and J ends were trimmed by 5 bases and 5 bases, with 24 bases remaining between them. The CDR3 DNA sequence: TGTGCCAGCAGCCCTATCTGGGACCTCGAGGGGAGGGAGACCCAGTACTTC. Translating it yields CASSPIWDLEGRETQYF.